This section outlines one T cell receptor beta chain sequence together with its context. No antigen is known for it. These data are taken from a study of siplizumab effects on memory and regulatory T cells. The study, taken as a whole, reports: Sequences below about 10^-5 frequency were poorly captured, and few alloreactive clones mapped to unstimulated subsets.

The CDR3 consists of 12 residues. V was clipped by 2 bases and J by 5 bases, with 8 bases between them. Germline V gene lookup returns CDR1 SGHDT and CDR2 YYEEEE. Per-sample assaying covered 85,000 to 100,000 TCR templates. Sequencing was performed with immunoSEQ multiplex PCR; in TCRdb, only in-frame clones are kept and a portion is missing. The sample lists some 100,000 clones; around 94% were seen once. The TCR comes from a human donor in good health. Input material: Tregs sorted from blood. The chain combines TRBV5-6 with TRBJ2-7; D is unclear. As DNA, the CDR3 is TGTGCCAGCAGCTTAAAGGGTAACGAGCAGTACTTC. Protein product: CASSLKGNEQYF. Together with reference TRBV5-6 and TRBJ2-7, the CDR3 gives the full variable domain: DAGVTQSPTHLIKTRGQQVTLRCSPKSGHDTVSWYQQALGQGPQFIFQYYEEEERQRGNFPDRFSGHQFPNYSSELNVNALLLGDSALYLCASSLKGNEQYFGPGTRLTVT.